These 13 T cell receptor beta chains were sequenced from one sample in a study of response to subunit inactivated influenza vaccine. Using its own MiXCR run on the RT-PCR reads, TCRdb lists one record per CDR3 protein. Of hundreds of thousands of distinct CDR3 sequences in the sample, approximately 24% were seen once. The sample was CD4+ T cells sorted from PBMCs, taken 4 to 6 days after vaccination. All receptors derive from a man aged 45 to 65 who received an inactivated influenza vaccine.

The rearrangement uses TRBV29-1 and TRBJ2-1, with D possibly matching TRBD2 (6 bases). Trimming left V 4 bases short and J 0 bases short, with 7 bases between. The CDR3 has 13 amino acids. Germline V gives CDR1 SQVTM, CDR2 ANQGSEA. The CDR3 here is CSVGGVSYNEQFF. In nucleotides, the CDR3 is TGCAGCGTTGGCGGGGTCTCCTACAATGAGCAGTTCTTC.

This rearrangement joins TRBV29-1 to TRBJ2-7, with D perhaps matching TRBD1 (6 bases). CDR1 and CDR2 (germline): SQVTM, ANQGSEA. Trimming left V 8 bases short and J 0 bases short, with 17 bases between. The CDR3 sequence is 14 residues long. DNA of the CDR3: TGCAGCACACGACAGGATTCGAGCTCCTACGAGCAGTACTTC. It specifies CSTRQDSSSYEQYF.

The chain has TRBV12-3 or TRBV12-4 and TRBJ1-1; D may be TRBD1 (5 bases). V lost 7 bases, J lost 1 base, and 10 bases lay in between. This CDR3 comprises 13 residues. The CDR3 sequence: CASTGGQNTEAFF. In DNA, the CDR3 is TGTGCCAGCACCGGAGGACAGAACACTGAAGCTTTCTTT.

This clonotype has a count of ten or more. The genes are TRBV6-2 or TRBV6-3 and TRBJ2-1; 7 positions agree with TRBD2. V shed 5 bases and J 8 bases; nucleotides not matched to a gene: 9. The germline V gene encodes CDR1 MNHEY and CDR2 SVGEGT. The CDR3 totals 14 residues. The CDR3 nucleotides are TGTGCCAGCAGTAGACAGCGGGGACCCTATGAGCAGTTCTTC. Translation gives CASSRQRGPYEQFF.

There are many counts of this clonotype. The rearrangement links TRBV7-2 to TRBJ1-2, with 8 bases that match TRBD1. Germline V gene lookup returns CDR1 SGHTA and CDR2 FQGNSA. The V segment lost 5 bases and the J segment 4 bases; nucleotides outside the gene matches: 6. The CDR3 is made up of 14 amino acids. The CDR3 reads CASSPDRGGYGYTF. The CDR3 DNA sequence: TGTGCCAGCAGCCCCGACAGGGGAGGCTATGGCTACACCTTC.

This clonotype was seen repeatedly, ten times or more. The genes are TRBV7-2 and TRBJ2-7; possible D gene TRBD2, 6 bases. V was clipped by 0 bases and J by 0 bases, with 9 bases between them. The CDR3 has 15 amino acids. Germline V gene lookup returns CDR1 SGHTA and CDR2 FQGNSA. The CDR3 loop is CASSLASGSSYEQYF. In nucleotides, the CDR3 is TGTGCCAGCAGCTTAGCTAGCGGTAGCTCCTACGAGCAGTACTTC.

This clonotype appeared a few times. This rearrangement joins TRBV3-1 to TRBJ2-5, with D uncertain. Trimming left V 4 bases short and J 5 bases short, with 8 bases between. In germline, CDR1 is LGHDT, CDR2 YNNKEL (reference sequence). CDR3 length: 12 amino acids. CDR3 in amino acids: CASSPSRETQYF. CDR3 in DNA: TGTGCCAGCAGCCCCTCCAGGGAGACCCAGTACTTC.

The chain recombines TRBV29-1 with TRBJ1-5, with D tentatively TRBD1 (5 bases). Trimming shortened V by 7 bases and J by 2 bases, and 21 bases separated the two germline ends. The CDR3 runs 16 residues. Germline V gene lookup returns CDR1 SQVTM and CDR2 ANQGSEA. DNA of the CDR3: TGCAGCGCCCAAACTGGAGGGGAAGGTGGCAATCAGCCCCAGCATTTT. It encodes CSAQTGGEGGNQPQHF.

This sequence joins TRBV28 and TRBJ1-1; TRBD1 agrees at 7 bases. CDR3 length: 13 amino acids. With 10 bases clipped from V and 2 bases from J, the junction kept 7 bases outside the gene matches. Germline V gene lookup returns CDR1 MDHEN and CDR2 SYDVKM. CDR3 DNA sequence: TGTGCCACCACGGGACAGATAAACACTGAAGCTTTCTTT. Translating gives CATTGQINTEAFF.

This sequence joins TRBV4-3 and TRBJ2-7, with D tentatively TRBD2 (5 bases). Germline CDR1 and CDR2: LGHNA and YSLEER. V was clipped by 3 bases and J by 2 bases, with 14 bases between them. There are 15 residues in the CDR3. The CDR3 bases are TGCGCCAGCAGCCACGGACTTGGAACCCCCTACGAGCAGTACTTC. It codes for CASSHGLGTPYEQYF.

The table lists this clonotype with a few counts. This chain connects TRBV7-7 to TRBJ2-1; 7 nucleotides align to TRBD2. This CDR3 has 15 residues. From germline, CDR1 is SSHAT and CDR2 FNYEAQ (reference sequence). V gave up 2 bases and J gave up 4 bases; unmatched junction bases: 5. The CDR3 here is CASSLRASGYNEQFF. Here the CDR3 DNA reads TGTGCCAGCAGCTTAAGGGCTAGCGGATACAATGAGCAGTTCTTC.

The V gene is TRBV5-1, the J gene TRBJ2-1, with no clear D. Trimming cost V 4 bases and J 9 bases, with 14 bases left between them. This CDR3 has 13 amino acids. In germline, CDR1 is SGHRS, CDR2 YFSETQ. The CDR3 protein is CASSGSKDGEQFF. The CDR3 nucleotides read TGCGCCAGCAGCGGGTCCAAGGATGGTGAGCAGTTCTTC.

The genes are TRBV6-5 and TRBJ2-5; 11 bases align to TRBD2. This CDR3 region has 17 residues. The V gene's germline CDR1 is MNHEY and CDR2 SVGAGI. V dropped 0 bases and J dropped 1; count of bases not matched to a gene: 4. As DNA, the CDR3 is TGTGCCAGCAGTTACTCGGGAGGGACTAGCGGCCAAGAGACCCAGTACTTC. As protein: CASSYSGGTSGQETQYF.